Below, one TCR beta chain is given with its context. No antigen is known for it. The CDR3 consists of 13 residues. Per the germline V gene, CDR1 is MGHRA and CDR2 is YSYEKL. V was shortened by 3 bases and J by 4 bases, with 10 bases between the two germline ends. Exclusion applied to patients with autoimmune disease history or systemic immunosuppression. This specimen belongs to a study of OX40 agonist ivuxolimab in advanced cancers. Findings and caveats of the study: At doses 0.1 to 3.0 mg/kg, CD4+ and CD8+ clones expanded.

TCRdb's table, derived via immunoSEQ multiplex PCR, lists solely in-frame clones and lacks some. The sample yields around 60,000 clones, less than 95% seen once. Source: CD4+ or CD8+ T cells sorted from blood, taken in a trial of the OX40 agonist ivuxolimab. The origin of this receptor is an adult with an advanced solid tumor such as melanoma, head and neck, liver or kidney cancer. The V gene is TRBV4-1, the J gene TRBJ2-7; D unclear. The CDR3, as DNA: TGCGCCAGCAGCCACCCACCCGGTTACGAGCAGTACTTC. Protein: CASSHPPGYEQYF.